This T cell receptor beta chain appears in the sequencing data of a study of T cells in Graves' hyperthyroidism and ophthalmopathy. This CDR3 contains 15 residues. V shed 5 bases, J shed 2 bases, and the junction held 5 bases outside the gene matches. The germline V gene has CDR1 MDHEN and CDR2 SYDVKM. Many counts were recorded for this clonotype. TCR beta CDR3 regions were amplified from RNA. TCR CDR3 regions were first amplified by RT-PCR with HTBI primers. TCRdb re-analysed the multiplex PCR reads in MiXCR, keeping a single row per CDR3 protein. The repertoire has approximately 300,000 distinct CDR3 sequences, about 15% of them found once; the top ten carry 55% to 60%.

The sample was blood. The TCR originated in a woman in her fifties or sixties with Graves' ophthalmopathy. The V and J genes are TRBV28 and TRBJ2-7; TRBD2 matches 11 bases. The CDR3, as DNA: TGTGCCAGCAGTCCACTAGCGGGAGATGCCTACGAGCAGTACTTC. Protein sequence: CASSPLAGDAYEQYF.